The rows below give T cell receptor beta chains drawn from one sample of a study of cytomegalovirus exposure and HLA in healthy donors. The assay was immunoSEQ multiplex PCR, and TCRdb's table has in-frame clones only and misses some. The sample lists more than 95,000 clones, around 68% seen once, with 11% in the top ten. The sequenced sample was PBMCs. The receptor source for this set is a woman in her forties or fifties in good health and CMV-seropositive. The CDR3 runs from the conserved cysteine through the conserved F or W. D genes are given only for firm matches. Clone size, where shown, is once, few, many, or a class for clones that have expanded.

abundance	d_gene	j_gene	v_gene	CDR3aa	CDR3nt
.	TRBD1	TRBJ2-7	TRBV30	CARGQGTYEQYF	TGTGCACGGGGACAGGGAACCTACGAGCAGTACTTC
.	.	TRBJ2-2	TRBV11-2	CASSSSGVAGELFF	TGTGCCAGCAGCTCCTCGGGGGTGGCCGGGGAGCTGTTTTTT
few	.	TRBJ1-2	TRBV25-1	CASSEARLYGYTF	TGTGCCAGCAGTGAAGCGCGGCTCTATGGCTACACCTTC
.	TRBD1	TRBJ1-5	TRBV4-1	CASSSGTAQPQHF	TGCGCCAGCAGCTCCGGGACAGCTCAGCCCCAGCATTTT
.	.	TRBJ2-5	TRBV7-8	CASRHPGEETQYF	TGTGCCAGCAGGCATCCAGGGGAGGAGACCCAGTACTTC
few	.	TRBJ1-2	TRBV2	CASSTGLSYGYTF	TGTGCCAGCAGCACAGGGTTATCCTATGGCTACACCTTC
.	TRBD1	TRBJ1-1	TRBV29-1	CSTRGTGVTEAFF	TGCAGCACCCGTGGGACAGGGGTTACTGAAGCTTTCTTT
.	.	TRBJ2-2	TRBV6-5	CASSYSQGGTGELFF	TGTGCCAGCAGTTACTCGCAGGGTGGAACCGGGGAGCTGTTTTTT
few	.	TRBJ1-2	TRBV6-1	CASSDSTVYYGYTF	TGTGCCAGCAGTGACTCAACAGTGTATTATGGCTACACCTTC
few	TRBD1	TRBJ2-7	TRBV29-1	CSVVRDRGDEQYF	TGCAGCGTTGTACGGGACAGGGGCGACGAGCAGTACTTC
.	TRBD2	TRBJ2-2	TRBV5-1	CASSLGLAANTGELFF	TGCGCCAGCAGCTTGGGACTAGCGGCGAACACCGGGGAGCTGTTTTTT
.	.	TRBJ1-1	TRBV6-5	CASSSDRRTEAFF	TGTGCCAGCAGTTCCGACAGGAGGACTGAAGCTTTCTTT
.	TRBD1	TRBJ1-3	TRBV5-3	CARSQGTEDTGNTIYF	TGTGCCAGAAGCCAAGGGACAGAAGATACTGGAAACACCATATATTTT
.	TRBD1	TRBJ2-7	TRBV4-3	CASSQGPGTALYEQYF	TGCGCCAGCAGCCAAGGTCCCGGGACAGCCCTATACGAGCAGTACTTC
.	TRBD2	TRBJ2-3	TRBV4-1	CASSPTGTTSTDTQYF	TGCGCCAGCAGCCCGACCGGGACTACTAGCACAGATACGCAGTATTTT
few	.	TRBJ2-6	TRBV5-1	CASSWQVDSRGANVLTF	TGCGCCAGCAGCTGGCAGGTGGACTCTAGGGGGGCCAACGTCCTGACTTTC
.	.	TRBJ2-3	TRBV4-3	CASSQGTLSTDTQYF	TGCGCCAGCAGCCAAGGGACTCTTAGCACAGATACGCAGTATTTT
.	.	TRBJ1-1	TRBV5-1	CASSLDGQANTEAFF	TGCGCCAGCAGCTTGGATGGGCAGGCGAACACTGAAGCTTTCTTT
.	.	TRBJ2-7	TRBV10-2	CASSEGLASYEQYF	TGCGCCAGCAGTGAGGGCCTAGCCTCCTACGAGCAGTACTTC
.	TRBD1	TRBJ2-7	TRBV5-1	CASSLLGTGGSNEQYF	TGCGCCAGCAGCTTGTTGGGGACAGGGGGCTCAAACGAGCAGTACTTC
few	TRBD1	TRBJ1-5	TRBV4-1	CASSHPGQGVSQPQHF	TGCGCCAGCAGCCACCCGGGACAGGGAGTGAGTCAGCCCCAGCATTTT
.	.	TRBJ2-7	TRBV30	CAWTGEYPYEQYF	TGTGCCTGGACTGGAGAGTATCCCTACGAGCAGTACTTC
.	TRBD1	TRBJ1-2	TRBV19	CASSISGQVNYGYTF	TGTGCCAGTAGTATATCGGGACAGGTGAACTATGGCTACACCTTC
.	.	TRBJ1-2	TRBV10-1	CASSGSVGGTLDRYTF	TGCGCCAGCAGTGGGTCAGTCGGGGGGACCCTCGATCGCTACACCTTC
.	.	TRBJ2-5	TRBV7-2	CASSLDSQETQYF	TGTGCCAGCAGCTTGGACAGCCAAGAGACCCAGTACTTC
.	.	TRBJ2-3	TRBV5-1	CASSLGGSTDTQYF	TGCGCCAGCAGCTTGGGCGGGAGCACAGATACGCAGTATTTT
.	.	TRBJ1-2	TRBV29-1	CSANRDTDNYGYTF	TGCAGCGCCAACCGGGATACGGATAACTATGGCTACACCTTC
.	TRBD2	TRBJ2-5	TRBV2	CASSDRISGRFQETQYF	TGTGCCAGCAGTGATCGGATTAGCGGGAGGTTTCAAGAGACCCAGTACTTC
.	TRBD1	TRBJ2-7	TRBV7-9	CASSVAGTGSYEQYF	TGTGCCAGCAGCGTGGCGGGGACAGGATCCTACGAGCAGTACTTC
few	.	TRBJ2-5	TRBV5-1	CASSLTTTGSQTQYF	TGCGCCAGCAGCTTGACGACGACAGGCAGCCAGACCCAGTACTTC
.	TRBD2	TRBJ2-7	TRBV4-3	CASSLNGWASGEVYEQYF	TGCGCCAGCAGCCTTAATGGCTGGGCTAGCGGGGAAGTTTACGAGCAGTACTTC
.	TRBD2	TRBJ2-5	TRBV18	CASSPRTSGSGETQYF	TGTGCCAGCTCACCGCGGACTAGCGGGAGTGGAGAGACCCAGTACTTC
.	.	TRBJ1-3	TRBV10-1	CASSGWGAGNTIYF	TGCGCCAGCAGTGGGTGGGGAGCTGGAAACACCATATATTTT
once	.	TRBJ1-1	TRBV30	CAWRRDRTEAFF	TGTGCCTGGAGGCGGGACCGCACTGAAGCTTTCTTT
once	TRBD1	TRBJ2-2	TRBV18	CASSPRDRVGELFF	TGTGCCAGCTCACCAAGGGACAGGGTCGGGGAGCTGTTTTTT
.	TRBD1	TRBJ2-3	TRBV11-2	CASSRTGGDRVTDTQYF	TGTGCCAGCAGCCGAACAGGGGGCGATCGGGTCACAGATACGCAGTATTTT